Shown below are 20 T cell receptor beta chains from a single sample sequenced in a study of read filtering for tumor transcriptome and immune sequencing (dated by TCRdb to 2018 to 2020). Sequencing was performed on an Illumina HiSeq 4000. TCR libraries were constructed from approximately 390 ng RNA using the Immunoverse kit, and molecular barcoded adaptors covering alpha/delta and beta/gamma chains were employed. In TCRdb, the public reads were trimmed at Q25 with fastp and aligned with MiXCR, with productive beta chains retained. Every CDR3 protein is listed once, alongside the most common genes and DNA of its rows. Here the sample has 93,000 or so distinct CDR3 sequences; around a fifth occur a single time. The ten largest clones represent over 10% of the sample. The sample was a population of CD138-negative cells sorted from bone marrow. The cell subset or site label of this sample denotes: bone marrow mononuclear cells depleted of CD138+ plasma/myeloma cells by negative magnetic selection. These receptors were taken from a donor aged 40 or over with multiple myeloma.

This clonotype has a count of ten or more. The rearrangement joins TRBV29-1 to TRBJ1-5, with unresolved D. The V end lost 6 bases, the J end lost 3 bases, and 12 bases lay between the germline ends. The germline CDR1 and CDR2 sequences are SQVTM and ANQGSEA. The CDR3 runs 13 residues. CDR3 amino acids: CSVRENTNQPQHF. The CDR3 bases are TGCAGCGTGAGGGAGAATACCAATCAGCCCCAGCATTTT.

This clonotype showed up many times. This chain's CDR3 is CASSRDTSETQYF. The CDR3 nucleotides read TGCGCCAGCAGTCGGGATACGTCGGAGACCCAGTACTTC. The chain couples TRBV5-1 to TRBJ2-5; tentatively, D is TRBD2 (5 bases). Germline V gene sequence: CDR1 SGHRS, CDR2 YFSETQ. The CDR3 has 13 amino acids. Trimming stripped 5 bases from V and 5 bases from J, with 13 bases between.

In this sample, this clonotype turned up many times. The chain's CDR3 is CASTSGSRGEQYF. CDR3 nucleotides: TGTGCCAGCACCTCAGGGTCCCGGGGTGAGCAGTACTTC. V usage is TRBV18 and J usage is TRBJ2-7; D assignment may be TRBD1 or TRBD2 (5 bases each). The V gene's germline CDR1 is KGHSH and CDR2 LQKENI. V lost 8 bases to trimming and J lost 7 bases, with 18 bases between them. This CDR3 is 13 amino acids long.

The chain uses TRBV5-1 and TRBJ1-1; 9 bases are a match to TRBD1. J lost 2 bases, V lost 4 bases, and 6 bases had no gene match. Germline V gene data show CDR1 as SGHRS and CDR2 as YFSETQ. There are 15 residues in the CDR3. The CDR3 sequence is CASSPTGGINTEAFF. CDR3 sequence (DNA): TGCGCCAGCAGCCCTACAGGGGGCATTAACACTGAAGCTTTCTTT.

Ten or more counts support this clonotype. J is TRBJ2-7 and V is TRBV7-9, with no clear D. Deletions cut 5 bases from V and 1 base from J, with 12 bases between. The length of the CDR3 is 14 residues. Per the germline V gene, CDR1 is SEHNR and CDR2 is FQNEAQ (reference sequence). The CDR3 reads CASSPTGQSYEQYF. CDR3 in DNA: TGTGCCAGCAGCCCAACTGGCCAGTCCTACGAGCAGTACTTC.

This clonotype was recorded many times. The CDR3 spells CSVALQPNTGELFF. CDR3 sequence (DNA): TGCAGCGTTGCCTTACAGCCGAACACCGGGGAGCTGTTTTTT. This chain links TRBV29-1 with TRBJ2-2; D gene uncertain. CDR3 length: 14 amino acids. Trimming stripped 4 bases from V and 0 bases from J, with 9 bases between. Germline values: CDR1 SQVTM, CDR2 ANQGSEA.

J is TRBJ1-3 and V is TRBV30; tentatively, D is TRBD1 (5 bases). This CDR3 has 14 amino acids. V was cut by 3 bases and J by 1 base, with 10 bases left in between. The V gene's germline CDR1 is GTSNPN and CDR2 SVGIG (reference sequence). The CDR3 DNA sequence: TGTGCCTGGAGATCCCCAGGGTCTGGAAACACCATATATTTT. It translates to CAWRSPGSGNTIYF.

This clonotype was seen repeatedly, ten times or more. The chain is built from TRBV5-6 and TRBJ2-7; 12 nucleotides align to TRBD2. V lost 3 bases and J lost 2; bases outside the gene matches: 3. The CDR3 is made up of 15 amino acids. Germline V gene lookup returns CDR1 SGHDT and CDR2 YYEEEE. CDR3 in DNA: TGTGCCAGCAGCTCACTAGCGGGGGGAACCTACGAGCAGTACTTC. This codes for CASSSLAGGTYEQYF.

Many counts were recorded for this clonotype. V gene TRBV28 combines with J gene TRBJ2-1; TRBD2 is a possible D gene (7 bases). The germline CDR1 and CDR2 sequences are MDHEN and SYDVKM. The CDR3 runs to 16 residues. The V end lost 6 bases, the J end lost 2 bases, and 17 bases lay between the germline ends. CDR3 amino acids: CASSRGGLNPYNEQFF. In nucleotides, the CDR3 is TGTGCCAGCAGCCGCGGGGGCCTCAACCCCTACAATGAGCAGTTCTTC.

Many counts were recorded for this clonotype. The chain recombines TRBV7-3 with TRBJ1-1; no definite D call. Germline V gene lookup returns CDR1 SGHTA and CDR2 FQGTGA. V was cut by 6 bases and J by 4 bases, with 15 bases left in between. The CDR3 runs 14 residues. CDR3 in amino acids: CASSSRWDSTEAFF. CDR3 nucleotide sequence: TGTGCCAGCAGTTCCCGTTGGGATAGCACTGAAGCTTTCTTT.

The table lists this clonotype with many counts. V and J are TRBV2 and TRBJ2-1; D is unresolved. V dropped 6 bases and J dropped 1 base, with 10 bases sitting between them. This CDR3 has 14 residues. Per germline, CDR1 SNHLY and CDR2 FYNNEI. The CDR3 DNA reads TGTGCCAGCAGGGGGTTTCCGTCCTACAATGAGCAGTTCTTC. Translating gives CASRGFPSYNEQFF. The full variable domain, in which reference TRBV2 and TRBJ2-1 provide the parts outside the CDR3, is EPEVTQTPSHQVTQMGQEVILRCVPISNHLYFYWYRQILGQKVEFLVSFYNNEISEKSEIFDDQFSVERPDGSNFTLKIRSTKLEDSAMYFCASRGFPSYNEQFFGPGTRLTVL.

The sample holds one count of this clonotype. The junction departs from germline at one end; a sequencing error may be responsible. This sequence joins TRBV28 and TRBJ2-7, with a weak D call TRBD2 (6 bases). CDR1 and CDR2 (germline): MDHEN, SYDVKM. The CDR3 runs 14 residues. The CDR3 nucleotides are TGTGCCAGCAACCTTTTGGGCGGGACCTACGTGCAGTACTTC. Translating gives CASNLLGGTYVQYF. Full variable domain (remainder filled in from reference TRBV28 and TRBJ2-7): DVKVTQSSRYLVKRTGEKVFLECVQDMDHENMFWYRQDPGLGLRLIYFSYDVKMKEKGDIPEGYSVSREKKERFSLILESASTNQTSMYLCASNLLGGTYVQYFGPGTRLTVT.

At least ten counts were recorded for this clonotype. This chain joins TRBV6-5 and TRBJ1-1; perhaps TRBD1 as D (5 bases). The germline V and J ends were trimmed by 0 bases and 6 bases, with 20 bases remaining between them. In germline, CDR1 is MNHEY, CDR2 SVGAGI. CDR3 length equals 17 residues. The CDR3 region has the DNA TGTGCCAGCAGTTACTCCCCGGGGGATGGTTTGGTCGCTGAAGCTTTCTTT. Translated, it gives CASSYSPGDGLVAEAFF.

This clonotype has a count of ten or more. This chain connects TRBV3-1 to TRBJ1-1; the D is unclear. CDR3 length equals 16 residues. Germline V gives CDR1 LGHDT, CDR2 YNNKEL (reference sequence). V was clipped by 1 base and J by 1 base, with 13 bases between them. The CDR3 nucleotides are TGTGCCAGCAGCCAAGGGAAAGCCTGGGCGAACACTGAAGCTTTCTTT. It translates to CASSQGKAWANTEAFF.

V usage is TRBV5-5 and J usage is TRBJ2-5; 9 bases agree with TRBD2. The J segment lost 5 bases and the V segment lost 4 bases, leaving 18 bases of the junction unmatched. CDR3 length equals 18 residues. Germline lookup yields CDR1 SGHKS and CDR2 YYEKEE (reference sequence). The CDR3 region is CASSRGGGRGTSGETQYF. CDR3 DNA: TGTGCCAGCAGCCGCGGGGGGGGGCGCGGGACTTCGGGGGAGACCCAGTACTTC.

At least ten counts were recorded for this clonotype. The chain is built from TRBV2 and TRBJ2-2; TRBD1 matches 10 bases. The CDR3 spans 15 residues. The J segment lost 5 bases and the V segment lost 5 bases, leaving 5 bases of the junction unmatched. From germline, CDR1 is SNHLY and CDR2 FYNNEI. The CDR3 DNA is TGTGCCAGCAGTCGACAGGGGGCAGAAACCGGGGAGCTGTTTTTT. This translates into CASSRQGAETGELFF.

V is TRBV19 and J is TRBJ2-3, with D possibly matching TRBD1 (6 bases). CDR3 size: 13 residues. Trimming shortened V by 6 bases and J by 4 bases, and 11 bases separated the two germline ends. The germline gives CDR1 LNHDA, CDR2 SQIVND (reference sequence). Written as DNA, the CDR3 is TGTGCCAGTAGCACAGGGTCGGCAGATACGCAGTATTTT. Translating gives CASSTGSADTQYF.

The chain uses TRBV5-6 and TRBJ1-1; TRBD1 aligns across 10 bases. The CDR3 loop spans 14 amino acids. Germline CDR1 SGHDT, CDR2 YYEEEE. The junction had 4 bases not matched to a gene; V was cut back by 4 bases and J by 4 bases. The CDR3 nucleotides are TGTGCCAGCAGCGTGACAGGGGGCCGCACTGAAGCTTTCTTT. Protein sequence: CASSVTGGRTEAFF.

This clonotype showed up just a few times. Here the CDR3 reads CASSEQGVGTGELFF. CDR3 bases: TGTGCCAGCAGTGAGCAGGGGGTTGGTACCGGGGAGCTGTTTTTT. This chain uses TRBV2 with TRBJ2-2, with 7 bases aligning to TRBD1. Germline CDR1 is SNHLY and CDR2 is FYNNEI. V lost 3 bases, J lost 5 bases, and 6 bases stayed unmatched. CDR3 length equals 15 residues.

The chain joins TRBV20-1 to TRBJ2-3; 9 nucleotides line up with TRBD1. From germline, CDR1 is DFQATT and CDR2 SNEGSKA (reference sequence). V dropped 0 bases and J dropped 10; count of bases not matched to a gene: 8. CDR3 size: 14 residues. In DNA form, the CDR3 reads TGCAGTGCTAGAGATGTTACCCGGGACAGGGCGCAGTATTTT. Protein sequence: CSARDVTRDRAQYF.